The source of this TCR beta chain is a study of human T cells and chemical hapten exposure. On the study more broadly: Among samples, TCR yields varied mainly because of small differences in pooled library volume. Points from the study as a whole: TCRs whose frequency exceeded 1 in 1000 remained the same following DPC sensitization.

In the case of this clonotype: Antigen unknown.

The V end lost 1 base, the J end lost 4 bases, and 8 bases lay between the germline ends. Germline V gene data show CDR1 as DFQATT and CDR2 as SNEGSKA (reference sequence). The CDR3 spans 13 residues. Single cDNA molecules in the library carried unique molecular identifiers attached during preparation. Authors' methods: Samples had a median of around 88,000 TCRs, ranging 23,224 to 690,600. TCRdb reprocessed the 5' RACE reads via MiXCR and lists one record per CDR3 protein. The V and J calls, along with clone size, are taken from TCRdb and not from the paper's own processing. The sample shows roughly 110,000 distinct CDR3 sequences, around 20% of them seen only once. The starting material, unfractionated whole blood, was used for total RNA extraction.

This chain joins TRBV20-1 and TRBJ1-5, with a weak D call TRBD1 (6 bases). The source of this sequence is a human donor in good health. In nucleotides, the CDR3 is TGCAGTGCTAGAGTGGGGGCGAATCAGCCCCAGCATTTT. Protein product: CSARVGANQPQHF.